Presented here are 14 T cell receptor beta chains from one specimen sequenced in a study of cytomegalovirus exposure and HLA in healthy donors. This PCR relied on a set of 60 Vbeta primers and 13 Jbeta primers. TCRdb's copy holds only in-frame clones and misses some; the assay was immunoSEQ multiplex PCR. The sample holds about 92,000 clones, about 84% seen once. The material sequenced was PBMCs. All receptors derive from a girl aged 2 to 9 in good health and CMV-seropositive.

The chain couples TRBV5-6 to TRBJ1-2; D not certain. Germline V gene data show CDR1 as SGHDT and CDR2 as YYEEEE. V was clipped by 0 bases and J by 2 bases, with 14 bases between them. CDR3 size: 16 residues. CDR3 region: CASSLAGTARNYGYTF. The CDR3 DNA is TGTGCCAGCAGCTTGGCCGGCACAGCTCGGAACTATGGCTACACCTTC.

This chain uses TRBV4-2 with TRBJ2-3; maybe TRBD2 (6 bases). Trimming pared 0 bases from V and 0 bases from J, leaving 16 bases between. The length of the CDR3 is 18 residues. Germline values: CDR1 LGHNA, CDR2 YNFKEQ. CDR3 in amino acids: CASSQERVGGFSTDTQYF. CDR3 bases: TGTGCCAGCAGCCAAGAGAGGGTCGGAGGGTTTAGCACAGATACGCAGTATTTT.

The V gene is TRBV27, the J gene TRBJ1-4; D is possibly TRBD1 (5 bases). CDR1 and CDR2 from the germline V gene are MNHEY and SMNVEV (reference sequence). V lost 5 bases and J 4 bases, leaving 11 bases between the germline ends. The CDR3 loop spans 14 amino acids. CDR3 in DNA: TGTGCCAGCAGTGGGTTGGGGGGTAATGAAAAACTGTTTTTT. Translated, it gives CASSGLGGNEKLFF.

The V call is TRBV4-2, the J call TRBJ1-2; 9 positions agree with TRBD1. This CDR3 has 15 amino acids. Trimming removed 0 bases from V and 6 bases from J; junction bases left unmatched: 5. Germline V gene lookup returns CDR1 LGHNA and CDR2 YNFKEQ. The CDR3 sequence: CASSQEAQGADGYTF. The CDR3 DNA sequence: TGTGCCAGCAGCCAAGAGGCACAGGGGGCGGATGGCTACACCTTC.

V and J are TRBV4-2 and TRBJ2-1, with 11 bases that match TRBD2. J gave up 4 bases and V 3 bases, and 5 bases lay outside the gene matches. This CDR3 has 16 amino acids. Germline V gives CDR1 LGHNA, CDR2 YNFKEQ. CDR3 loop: CASSHAGTSGYNEQFF. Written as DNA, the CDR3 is TGTGCCAGCAGCCACGCCGGGACTAGCGGTTACAATGAGCAGTTCTTC.

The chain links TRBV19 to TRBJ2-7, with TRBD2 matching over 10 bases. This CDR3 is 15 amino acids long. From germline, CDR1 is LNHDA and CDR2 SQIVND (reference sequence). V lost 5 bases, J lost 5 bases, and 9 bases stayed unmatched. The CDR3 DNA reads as TGTGCCAGTAGTCCCTTTGCTAGCGGGAGCAACGAGCAGTACTTC. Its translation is CASSPFASGSNEQYF.

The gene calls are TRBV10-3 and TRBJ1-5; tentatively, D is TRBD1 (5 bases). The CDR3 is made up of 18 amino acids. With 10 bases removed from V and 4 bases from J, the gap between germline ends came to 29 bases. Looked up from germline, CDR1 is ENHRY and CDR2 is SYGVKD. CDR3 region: CATGGVGGFGNWNQPQHF. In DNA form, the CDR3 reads TGTGCCACGGGGGGGGTCGGGGGGTTTGGGAATTGGAATCAGCCCCAGCATTTT.

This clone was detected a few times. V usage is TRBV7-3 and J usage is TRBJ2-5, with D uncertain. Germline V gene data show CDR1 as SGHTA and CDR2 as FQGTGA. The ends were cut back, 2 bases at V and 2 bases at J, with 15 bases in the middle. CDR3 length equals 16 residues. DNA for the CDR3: TGTGCCAGCAGCTTATCCCCCCCCCAGAAACAAGAGACCCAGTACTTC. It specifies CASSLSPPQKQETQYF.

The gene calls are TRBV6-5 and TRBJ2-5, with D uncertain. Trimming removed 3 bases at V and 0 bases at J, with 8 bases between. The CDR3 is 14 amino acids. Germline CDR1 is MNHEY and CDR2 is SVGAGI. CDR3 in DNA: TGTGCCAGCAGTTATGGGCCGCACCAAGAGACCCAGTACTTC. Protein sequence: CASSYGPHQETQYF.

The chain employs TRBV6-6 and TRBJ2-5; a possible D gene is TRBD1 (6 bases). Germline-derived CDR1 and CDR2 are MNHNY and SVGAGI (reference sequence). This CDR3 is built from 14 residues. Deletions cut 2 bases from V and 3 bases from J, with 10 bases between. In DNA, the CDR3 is TGTGCCAGCAGTTACGCAGCAGGGGAAGAGACCCAGTACTTC. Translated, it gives CASSYAAGEETQYF.

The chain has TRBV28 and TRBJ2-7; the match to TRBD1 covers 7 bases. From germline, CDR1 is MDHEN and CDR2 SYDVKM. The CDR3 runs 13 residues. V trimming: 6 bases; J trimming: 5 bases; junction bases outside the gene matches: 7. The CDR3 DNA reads TGTGCCAGCAGAGATACAGGGGAGAACGAGCAGTACTTC. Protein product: CASRDTGENEQYF.

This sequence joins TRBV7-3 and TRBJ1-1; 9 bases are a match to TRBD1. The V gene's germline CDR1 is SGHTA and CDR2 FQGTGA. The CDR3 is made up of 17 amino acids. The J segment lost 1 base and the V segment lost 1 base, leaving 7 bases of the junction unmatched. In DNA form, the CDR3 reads TGTGCCAGCAGCTTAAAGCCCTGGGACAGGGAGAACACTGAAGCTTTCTTT. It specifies CASSLKPWDRENTEAFF.

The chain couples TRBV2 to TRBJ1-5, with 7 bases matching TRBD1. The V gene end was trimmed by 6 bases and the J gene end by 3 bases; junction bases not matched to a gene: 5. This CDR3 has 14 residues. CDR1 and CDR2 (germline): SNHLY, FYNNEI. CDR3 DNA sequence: TGTGCCAGCAGGGCTGGGACAGACAATCAGCCCCAGCATTTT. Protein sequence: CASRAGTDNQPQHF. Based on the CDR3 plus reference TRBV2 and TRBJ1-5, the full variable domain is EPEVTQTPSHQVTQMGQEVILRCVPISNHLYFYWYRQILGQKVEFLVSFYNNEISEKSEIFDDQFSVERPDGSNFTLKIRSTKLEDSAMYFCASRAGTDNQPQHFGDGTRLSIL.

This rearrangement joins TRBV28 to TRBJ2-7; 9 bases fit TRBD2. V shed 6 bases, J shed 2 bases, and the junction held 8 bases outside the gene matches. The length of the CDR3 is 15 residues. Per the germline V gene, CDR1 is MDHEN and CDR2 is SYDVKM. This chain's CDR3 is CASSRALAGTYEQYF. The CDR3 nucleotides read TGTGCCAGCAGCCGCGCGCTAGCGGGGACCTACGAGCAGTACTTC.